This TCR beta chain stems from a study of shared clonotypes between healthy human individuals. In this sample, this clone turned up a few times. This sample also contains other DNA sequences that code for the same CDR3. J was trimmed by 1 base and V by 4 bases; bases with no gene match: 20. This CDR3 region has 20 residues. Germline V lookup: CDR1 GTSNPN, CDR2 SVGIG (reference sequence). Here immunoSEQ multiplex PCR was the method, and the copy in TCRdb shows in-frame clones only, minus some. The sample holds hundreds of thousands of clones, around 75% seen once. Specimen: PBMCs. The receptor was isolated from a middle-aged woman in good health. Some clones in this sample may be carry-over from other donors' samples. The rearrangement links TRBV30 to TRBJ2-2, with 8 bases that match TRBD2. DNA for the CDR3: TGTGCCTGGACCATGCGGGGGAAACTAGCGGAGCCGCTGAACACCGGGGAGCTGTTTTTT. Protein product: CAWTMRGKLAEPLNTGELFF.